The sequence of this TCR beta chain was determined in a study of blood T cell repertoires in COVID-19. At the level of the study: Samples of COVID-19 (acute and convalescent) were obtained from the United States, Italy and Spain. T cells, B-cell-depleted T cells, or PBMCs provided the cDNA or gDNA that served as material.

Trimming removed 6 bases from V and 3 bases from J, with 7 bases in between. The CDR3 has 12 residues. CDR1 is SGHTS and CDR2 is YDEGEE in the germline V gene. In the original workflow: Researchers report that nucleated cell counts were estimated from reference gene primer amplification. Profiling relied on immunoSEQ multiplex PCR, and the TCRdb table lists in-frame clones only, not all of them. D and trimming were read from the DNA, whereas the V and J calls and clone size are those reported in that table. The table records some 53,000 clones, around 91% of them present only once. The chain carries TRBV5-8 and TRBJ1-5, with no clear D. The sample comprised peripheral blood. The TCR comes from a human donor in a cohort sampled during active COVID-19. CDR3 region: CASMRDNQPQHF. The CDR3 bases are TGTGCCAGCATGCGCGACAATCAGCCCCAGCATTTT.